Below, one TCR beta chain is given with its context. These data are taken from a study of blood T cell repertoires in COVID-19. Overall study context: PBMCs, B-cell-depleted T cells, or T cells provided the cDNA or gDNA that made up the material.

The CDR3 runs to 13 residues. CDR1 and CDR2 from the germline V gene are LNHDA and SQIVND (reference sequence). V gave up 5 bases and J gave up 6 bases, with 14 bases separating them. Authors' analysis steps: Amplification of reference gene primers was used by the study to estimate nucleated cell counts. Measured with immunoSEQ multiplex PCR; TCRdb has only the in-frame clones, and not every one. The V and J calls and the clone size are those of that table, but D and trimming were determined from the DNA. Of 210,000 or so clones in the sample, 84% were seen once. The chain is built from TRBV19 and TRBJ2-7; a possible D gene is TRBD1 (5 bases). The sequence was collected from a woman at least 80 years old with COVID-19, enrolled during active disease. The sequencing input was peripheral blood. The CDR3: CASSSHGASEQYF. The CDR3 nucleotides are TGTGCCAGTAGTTCCCATGGGGCCTCCGAGCAGTACTTC.